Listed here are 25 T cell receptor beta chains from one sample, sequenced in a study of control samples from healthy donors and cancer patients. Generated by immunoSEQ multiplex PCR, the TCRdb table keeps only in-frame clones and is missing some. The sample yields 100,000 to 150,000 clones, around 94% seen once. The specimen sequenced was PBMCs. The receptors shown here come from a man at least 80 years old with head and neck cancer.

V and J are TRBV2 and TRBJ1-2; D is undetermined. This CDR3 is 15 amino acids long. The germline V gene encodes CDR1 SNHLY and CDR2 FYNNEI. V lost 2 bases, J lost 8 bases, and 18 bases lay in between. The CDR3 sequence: CASSEQPAWINGYTF. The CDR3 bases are TGTGCCAGCAGTGAACAGCCAGCTTGGATTAACGGCTACACCTTC. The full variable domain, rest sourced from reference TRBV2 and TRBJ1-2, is EPEVTQTPSHQVTQMGQEVILRCVPISNHLYFYWYRQILGQKVEFLVSFYNNEISEKSEIFDDQFSVERPDGSNFTLKIRSTKLEDSAMYFCASSEQPAWINGYTFGSGTRLTVV.

The CDR3 sequence is CASTPKPGRLSGSGNTIYF. CDR3 coding DNA: TGTGCCAGTACCCCCAAGCCGGGACGCCTGTCCGGCTCTGGAAACACCATATATTTT. The V gene is TRBV19, the J gene TRBJ1-3, with D perhaps TRBD1 (5 bases). Germline assignment: CDR1 LNHDA and CDR2 SQIVND (reference sequence). With 7 bases removed from V and 0 bases from J, the gap between germline ends came to 25 bases. The CDR3 covers 19 residues.

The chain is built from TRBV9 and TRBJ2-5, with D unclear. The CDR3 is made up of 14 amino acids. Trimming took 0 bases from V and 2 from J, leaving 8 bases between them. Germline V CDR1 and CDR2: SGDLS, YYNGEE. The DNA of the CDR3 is TGTGCCAGCAGCGTAGCTCCCTTTCAAGAGACCCAGTACTTC. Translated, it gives CASSVAPFQETQYF.

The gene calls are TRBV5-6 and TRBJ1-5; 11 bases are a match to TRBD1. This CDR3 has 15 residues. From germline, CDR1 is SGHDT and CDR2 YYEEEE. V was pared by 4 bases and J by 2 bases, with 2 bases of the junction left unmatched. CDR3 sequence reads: CASSRGQGGNQPQHF. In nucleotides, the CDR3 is TGTGCCAGCAGCCGGGGACAGGGGGGCAATCAGCCCCAGCATTTT.

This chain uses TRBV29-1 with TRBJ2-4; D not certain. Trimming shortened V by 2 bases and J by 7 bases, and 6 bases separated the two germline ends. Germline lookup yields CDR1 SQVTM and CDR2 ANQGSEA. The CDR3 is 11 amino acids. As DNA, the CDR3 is TGCAGCGTTGAAACAGTCAACATTCAGTACTTC. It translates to CSVETVNIQYF. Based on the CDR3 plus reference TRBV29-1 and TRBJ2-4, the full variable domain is SAVISQKPSRDICQRGTSLTIQCQVDSQVTMMFWYRQQPGQSLTLIATANQGSEATYESGFVIDKFPISRPNLTFSTLTVSNMSPEDSSIYLCSVETVNIQYFGAGTRLSVL.

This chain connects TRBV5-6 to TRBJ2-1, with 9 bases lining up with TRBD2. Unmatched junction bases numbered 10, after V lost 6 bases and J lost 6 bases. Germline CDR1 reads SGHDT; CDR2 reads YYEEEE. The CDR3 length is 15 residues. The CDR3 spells CASNPLAGKGNEQFF. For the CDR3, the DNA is TGTGCCAGCAACCCCCTAGCGGGGAAAGGCAATGAGCAGTTCTTC.

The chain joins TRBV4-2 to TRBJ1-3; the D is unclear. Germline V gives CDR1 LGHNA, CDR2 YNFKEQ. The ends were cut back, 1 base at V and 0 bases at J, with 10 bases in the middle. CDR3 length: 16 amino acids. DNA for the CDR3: TGTGCCAGCAGCCAAGTGAACCGATACTCTGGAAACACCATATATTTT. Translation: CASSQVNRYSGNTIYF.

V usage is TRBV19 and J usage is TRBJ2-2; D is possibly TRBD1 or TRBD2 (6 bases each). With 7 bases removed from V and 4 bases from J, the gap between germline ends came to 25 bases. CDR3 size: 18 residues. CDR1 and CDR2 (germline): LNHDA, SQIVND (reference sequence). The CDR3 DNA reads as TGTGCCAGTAACCGACAGGAGGGGCCCTTTGGGAGCACCGGGGAGCTGTTTTTT. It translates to CASNRQEGPFGSTGELFF.

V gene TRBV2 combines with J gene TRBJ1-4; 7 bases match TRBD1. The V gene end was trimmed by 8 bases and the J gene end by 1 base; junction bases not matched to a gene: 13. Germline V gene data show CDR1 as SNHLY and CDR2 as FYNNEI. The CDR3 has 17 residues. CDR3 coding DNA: TGTGCCAGCCTTTCCGGGGACAGATTACTAACTAATGAAAAACTGTTTTTT. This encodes CASLSGDRLLTNEKLFF.

CDR3 sequence (DNA): TGTGCCAGCAGTTTATTTCCAGACAATGAGCAGTTCTTC. Translating it yields CASSLFPDNEQFF. The chain couples TRBV27 to TRBJ2-1; no clear D. The CDR3 is made up of 13 amino acids. The V gene lost 1 base and the J gene lost 5 bases, with 6 bases spanning the gap. The V gene's germline CDR1 is MNHEY and CDR2 SMNVEV (reference sequence).

This chain's CDR3 is CASSFRDTSNYGYTF. Written as DNA, the CDR3 is TGTGCCAGCAGCTTCCGGGACACCTCTAACTATGGCTACACCTTC. The J gene is TRBJ1-2, the V gene TRBV13, with D perhaps matching TRBD1 (6 bases). Germline loops: CDR1 PRHDT, CDR2 FYEKMQ (reference sequence). The CDR3 totals 15 residues. V was trimmed by 3 bases and J by 0 bases, leaving 11 bases between them.

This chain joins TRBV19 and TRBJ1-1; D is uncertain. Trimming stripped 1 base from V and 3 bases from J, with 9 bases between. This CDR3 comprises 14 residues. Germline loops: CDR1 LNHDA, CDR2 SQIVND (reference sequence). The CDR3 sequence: CASSIGTQDTEAFF. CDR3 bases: TGTGCCAGTAGTATAGGGACCCAAGACACTGAAGCTTTCTTT.

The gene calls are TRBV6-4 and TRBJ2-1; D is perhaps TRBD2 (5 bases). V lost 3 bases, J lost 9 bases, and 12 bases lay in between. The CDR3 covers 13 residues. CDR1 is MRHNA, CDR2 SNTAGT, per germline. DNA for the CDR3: TGTGCCAGCAGTGAGGAGGAGCGCACTGAGCAGTTCTTC. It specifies CASSEEERTEQFF.

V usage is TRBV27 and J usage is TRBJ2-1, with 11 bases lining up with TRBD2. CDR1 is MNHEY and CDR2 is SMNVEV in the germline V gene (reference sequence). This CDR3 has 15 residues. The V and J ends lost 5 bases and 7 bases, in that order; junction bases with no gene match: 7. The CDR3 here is CASSALAGGRNEQFF. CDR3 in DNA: TGTGCCAGCAGTGCTCTAGCGGGAGGTAGGAATGAGCAGTTCTTC.

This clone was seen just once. CDR3 sequence: CASSMTGPGYTF. As DNA, the CDR3 is TGTGCCAGCAGCATGACAGGGCCCGGCTACACCTTC. This chain links TRBV25-1 with TRBJ1-2; the match to TRBD1 covers 7 bases. The CDR3 consists of 12 residues. V trimming: 6 bases; J trimming: 8 bases; junction bases outside the gene matches: 6. Germline V gene lookup returns CDR1 MGHDK and CDR2 SYGVNS.

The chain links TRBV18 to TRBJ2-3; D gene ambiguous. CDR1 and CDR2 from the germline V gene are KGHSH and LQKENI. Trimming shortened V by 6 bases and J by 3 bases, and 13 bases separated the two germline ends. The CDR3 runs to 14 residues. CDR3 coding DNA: TGTGCCAGCTCCTCCCCCTATAATACAGATACGCAGTATTTT. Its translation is CASSSPYNTDTQYF.

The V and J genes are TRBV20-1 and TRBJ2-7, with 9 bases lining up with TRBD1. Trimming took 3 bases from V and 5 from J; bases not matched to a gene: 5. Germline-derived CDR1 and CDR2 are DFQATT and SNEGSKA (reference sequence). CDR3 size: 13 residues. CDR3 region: CSASKGQGHEQYF. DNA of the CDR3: TGCAGTGCTAGTAAGGGACAGGGCCACGAGCAGTACTTC.

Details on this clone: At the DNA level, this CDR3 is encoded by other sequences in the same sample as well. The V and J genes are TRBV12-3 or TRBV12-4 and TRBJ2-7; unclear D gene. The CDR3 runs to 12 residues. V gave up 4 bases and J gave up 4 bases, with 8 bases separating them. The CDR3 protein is CASSSRPYEQYF. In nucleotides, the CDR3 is TGTGCCAGCAGTTCCAGACCATACGAGCAGTACTTC.

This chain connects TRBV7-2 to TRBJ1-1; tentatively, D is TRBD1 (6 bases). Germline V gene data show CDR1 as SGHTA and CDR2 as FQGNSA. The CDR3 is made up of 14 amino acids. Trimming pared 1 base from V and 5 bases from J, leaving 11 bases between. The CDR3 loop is CASSLVGGDTEAFF. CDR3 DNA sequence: TGTGCCAGCAGCTTAGTAGGGGGGGATACTGAAGCTTTCTTT.

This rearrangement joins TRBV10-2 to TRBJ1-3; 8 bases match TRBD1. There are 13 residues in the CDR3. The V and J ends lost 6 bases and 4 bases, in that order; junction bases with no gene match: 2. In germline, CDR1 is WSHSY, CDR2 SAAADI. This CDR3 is CASSRGQGNTIYF. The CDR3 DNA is TGCGCCAGCAGCAGGGGGCAAGGAAACACCATATATTTT.

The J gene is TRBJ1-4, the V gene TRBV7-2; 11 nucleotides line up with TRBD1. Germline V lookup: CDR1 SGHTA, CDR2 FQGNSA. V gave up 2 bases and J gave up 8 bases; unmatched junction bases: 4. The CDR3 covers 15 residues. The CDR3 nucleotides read TGTGCCAGCAGCTTATTCGGGACAGGGGGGGAAAAACTGTTTTTT. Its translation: CASSLFGTGGEKLFF.

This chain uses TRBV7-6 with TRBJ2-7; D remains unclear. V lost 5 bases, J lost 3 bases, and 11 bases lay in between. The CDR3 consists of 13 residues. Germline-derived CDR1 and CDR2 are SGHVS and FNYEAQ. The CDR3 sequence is CASSPRELYEQYF. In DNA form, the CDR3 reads TGTGCCAGCAGCCCCCGTGAGCTCTACGAGCAGTACTTC. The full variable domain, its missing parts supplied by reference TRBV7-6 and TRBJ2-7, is GAGVSQSPRYKVTKRGQDVALRCDPISGHVSLYWYRQALGQGPEFLTYFNYEAQQDKSGLPNDRFSAERPEGSISTLTIQRTEQRDSAMYRCASSPRELYEQYFGPGTRLTVT.

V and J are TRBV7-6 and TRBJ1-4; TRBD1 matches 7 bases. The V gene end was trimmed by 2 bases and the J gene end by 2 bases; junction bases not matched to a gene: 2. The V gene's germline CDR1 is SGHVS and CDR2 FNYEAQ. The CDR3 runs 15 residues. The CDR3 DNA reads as TGTGCCAGCAGCTTAAGGGGGCCTACTAATGAAAAACTGTTTTTT. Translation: CASSLRGPTNEKLFF.

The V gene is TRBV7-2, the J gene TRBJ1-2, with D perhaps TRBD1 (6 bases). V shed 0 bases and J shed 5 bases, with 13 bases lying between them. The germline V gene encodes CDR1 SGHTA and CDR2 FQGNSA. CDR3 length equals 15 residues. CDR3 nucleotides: TGTGCCAGCAGCTTAGCGGGGGCGGTAGGATATGGCTACACCTTC. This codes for CASSLAGAVGYGYTF.

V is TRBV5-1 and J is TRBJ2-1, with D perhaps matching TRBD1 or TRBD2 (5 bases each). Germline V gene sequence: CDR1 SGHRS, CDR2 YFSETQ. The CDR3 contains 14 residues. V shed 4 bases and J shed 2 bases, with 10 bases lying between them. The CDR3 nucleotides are TGCGCCAGCAGCCCGGGACCGACCTACAATGAGCAGTTCTTC. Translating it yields CASSPGPTYNEQFF.